The 32 T cell receptor beta chains in this list originate from one sample, sequenced in a study of CD8 T cells in Susac syndrome. The authors reverse transcribed roughly 0.5 to 1 ug RNA with random hexamers. A single record per CDR3 protein comes from TCRdb applying MiXCR to the immunoSEQ multiplex PCR reads. The sample consists of 210,000 or so distinct CDR3 sequences, approximately 94% of them appearing once. The sample was CD4+ T cells from PBMCs. The receptors derive from a human donor with Susac syndrome.

This rearrangement joins TRBV10-3 to TRBJ1-2; unclear D gene. With 0 bases removed from V and 5 bases from J, the gap between germline ends came to 7 bases. The CDR3 runs to 13 residues. Germline CDR1 is ENHRY and CDR2 is SYGVKD. In DNA, the CDR3 is TGTGCCATCAGTGAGTCGTACACATATGGCTACACCTTC. It encodes CAISESYTYGYTF.

The chain has TRBV11-2 and TRBJ2-3; 7 bases line up with TRBD1. The germline CDR1 and CDR2 sequences are SGHAT and FQNNGV. CDR3 size: 16 residues. J gave up 0 bases and V 5 bases, and 8 bases lay outside the gene matches. CDR3 sequence (DNA): TGTGCCAGCAGCGGACTGAGACAGGGCAGCACAGATACGCAGTATTTT. Translation: CASSGLRQGSTDTQYF.

This chain uses TRBV4-2 with TRBJ1-2; TRBD1 might be the D (6 bases). This CDR3 comprises 15 residues. Germline V gene data show CDR1 as LGHNA and CDR2 as YNFKEQ. Trimming took off 3 bases at V and 8 bases at J, with 19 bases between the two ends. This chain's CDR3 is CASSQGTTGTRGYTF. In DNA form, the CDR3 reads TGTGCCAGCAGCCAGGGAACTACAGGGACGAGGGGCTACACCTTC.

This chain connects TRBV15 to TRBJ1-4; the D gene is possibly TRBD1 (6 bases). V gave up 0 bases and J gave up 1 base, with 9 bases separating them. CDR1 is LNHNV and CDR2 is YYDKDF in the germline V gene (reference sequence). The CDR3 has 16 residues. In nucleotides, the CDR3 is TGTGCCACCAGCAGAGATCCCAGGGGAACTAATGAAAAACTGTTTTTT. It codes for CATSRDPRGTNEKLFF.

The chain is built from TRBV29-1 and TRBJ2-5; TRBD2 matches 7 bases. The junction had 4 bases not matched to a gene; V was cut back by 4 bases and J by 2 bases. Germline-derived CDR1 and CDR2 are SQVTM and ANQGSEA. The CDR3 is made up of 13 amino acids. The CDR3 is CSVGPAGQETQYF. In DNA form, the CDR3 reads TGCAGCGTTGGACCAGCGGGGCAAGAGACCCAGTACTTC.

The chain combines TRBV7-9 with TRBJ1-1, with D possibly being TRBD1 (5 bases). The ends were cut back, 4 bases at V and 8 bases at J, with 20 bases in the middle. CDR3 length: 15 amino acids. Germline lookup yields CDR1 SEHNR and CDR2 FQNEAQ (reference sequence). The CDR3 nucleotides are TGTGCCAGCAGCTCGGCCGGGACGGTGAATTTCGAAGCTTTCTTT. This codes for CASSSAGTVNFEAFF.

The J gene is TRBJ2-1, the V gene TRBV10-2; 8 bases are a match to TRBD2. Germline CDR1 WSHSY, CDR2 SAAADI. J lost 10 bases, V lost 6 bases, and 14 bases had no gene match. The CDR3 is 15 residues long. The CDR3 sequence: CASRELAEGQSEQFF. In nucleotides, the CDR3 is TGCGCCAGCAGAGAACTAGCGGAGGGCCAGAGCGAGCAGTTCTTC.

This chain uses TRBV28 with TRBJ1-2; no clear D. This CDR3 spans 14 amino acids. The germline V gene has CDR1 MDHEN and CDR2 SYDVKM. The ends were cut back, 6 bases at V and 3 bases at J, with 14 bases in the middle. Here the CDR3 DNA reads TGTGCCAGCAGCCTACCCGACACCCACTATGGCTACACCTTC. It translates to CASSLPDTHYGYTF.

The chain couples TRBV9 to TRBJ2-5; 8 positions match TRBD1. Trimming took 0 bases from V and 5 from J; bases not matched to a gene: 9. This CDR3 is built from 16 residues. CDR1 is SGDLS and CDR2 is YYNGEE in the germline V gene. The chain's CDR3 is CASSVGPGGASETQYF. CDR3 DNA sequence: TGTGCCAGCAGCGTAGGCCCAGGGGGCGCTTCGGAGACCCAGTACTTC.

J is TRBJ2-3 and V is TRBV28; unclear D gene. Germline lookup yields CDR1 MDHEN and CDR2 SYDVKM. This CDR3 is built from 11 residues. V lost 9 bases and J 6 bases, leaving 10 bases between the germline ends. This chain's CDR3 is CASTSMDTQYF. CDR3 in DNA: TGTGCCAGTACGTCCATGGATACGCAGTATTTT.

The chain couples TRBV12-3 or TRBV12-4 to TRBJ2-7; TRBD1 aligns across 8 bases. This CDR3 has 15 residues. V dropped 4 bases and J dropped 2; count of bases not matched to a gene: 7. This chain's CDR3 is CASSSGRGPPYEQYF. The CDR3 coding sequence is TGTGCCAGCAGTTCCGGCAGGGGGCCGCCCTACGAGCAGTACTTC.

V is TRBV27 and J is TRBJ2-5; TRBD2 matches at 9 bases. The length of the CDR3 is 16 residues. Losses at the gene ends were 6 bases for V and 0 bases for J; bases not matched to a gene: 8. Germline CDR1 MNHEY, CDR2 SMNVEV (reference sequence). For the CDR3, the DNA is TGTGCCAGCAGCCCGTGGGCTAGCGGGGACCAAGAGACCCAGTACTTC. It translates to CASSPWASGDQETQYF.

The chain combines TRBV24-1 with TRBJ2-5; D is possibly TRBD1 or TRBD2 (5 bases each). In germline, CDR1 is KGHDR, CDR2 SFDVKD. V lost 3 bases and J lost 8, with 12 bases in between. The CDR3 contains 13 residues. CDR3: CATSDTQRGTQYF. CDR3 DNA: TGTGCCACCAGTGATACCCAGAGGGGCACCCAGTACTTC.

This clonotype was detected once. CDR3 loop: CAGAPWTGEDTQYF. The DNA of the CDR3 is TGTGCCGGGGCACCCTGGACAGGGGAGGATACGCAGTATTTT. This rearrangement joins TRBV7-9 to TRBJ2-3, with 9 bases lining up with TRBD1. Germline V gene sequence: CDR1 SEHNR, CDR2 FQNEAQ (reference sequence). The length of the CDR3 is 14 residues. V was clipped by 11 bases and J by 6 bases; unmatched bases: 12.

V and J are TRBV20-1 and TRBJ2-3, with 8 bases identical to TRBD1. The V gene end was trimmed by 5 bases and the J gene end by 7 bases; junction bases not matched to a gene: 17. Looked up from germline, CDR1 is DFQATT and CDR2 is SNEGSKA (reference sequence). The CDR3 is 16 amino acids. The CDR3 sequence: CSAPPSTGDHMYTQYF. CDR3 nucleotides: TGCAGTGCTCCTCCTTCGACAGGGGACCACATGTATACGCAGTATTTT.

V usage is TRBV28 and J usage is TRBJ1-2; 8 nucleotides match TRBD1. Germline assignment: CDR1 MDHEN and CDR2 SYDVKM. Trimming at V came to 5 bases and at J to 4 bases, leaving 3 bases not matched to a gene. This CDR3 has 13 residues. CDR3 in amino acids: CASSRQGPYGYTF. CDR3 sequence (DNA): TGTGCCAGCAGTCGACAGGGGCCCTATGGCTACACCTTC.

The chain links TRBV20-1 to TRBJ2-5, with 11 bases lining up with TRBD2. Losses at the gene ends were 6 bases for V and 2 bases for J; bases not matched to a gene: 8. CDR1 DFQATT and CDR2 SNEGSKA come from the germline V gene (reference sequence). This CDR3 region has 15 residues. This CDR3 is CSAKLAGDPQETQYF. The DNA for the CDR3 is TGCAGTGCAAAACTAGCGGGGGACCCACAAGAGACCCAGTACTTC.

As DNA, the CDR3 is TGCAGTGCTAGAGCGGCAGGGCGATACGATTCACCCCTCCACTTT. It yields the protein CSARAAGRYDSPLHF. The chain has TRBV20-1 and TRBJ1-6; perhaps TRBD1 as D (5 bases). CDR3 length equals 15 residues. V gave up 1 base and J gave up 8 bases, with 15 bases separating them. Germline values: CDR1 DFQATT, CDR2 SNEGSKA (reference sequence).

The chain uses TRBV2 and TRBJ2-1, with D tentatively TRBD1 or TRBD2 (6 bases each). The V gene lost 3 bases and the J gene lost 3 bases, with 15 bases spanning the gap. Germline V lookup: CDR1 SNHLY, CDR2 FYNNEI. This CDR3 is built from 16 residues. The CDR3 DNA is TGTGCCAGCAGTGACGGGGGCACCCTCGACTACAATGAGCAGTTCTTC. This gives the protein CASSDGGTLDYNEQFF.

This chain joins TRBV7-2 and TRBJ1-2, with D uncertain. The CDR3 is 10 residues long. The V gene's germline CDR1 is SGHTA and CDR2 FQGNSA. The V and J ends lost 6 bases and 9 bases respectively, with 8 bases between them. In nucleotides, the CDR3 is TGTGCCAGCAGTCTACAGAGCTACACCTTC. It is translated as CASSLQSYTF. Drawing the rest from reference TRBV7-2 and TRBJ1-2, the complete variable domain is GAGVSQSPSNKVTEKGKDVELRCDPISGHTALYWYRQSLGQGLEFLIYFQGNSAPDKSGLPSDRFSAERTGGSVSTLTIQRTQQEDSAVYLCASSLQSYTFGSGTRLTVV.

The J gene is TRBJ1-1, the V gene TRBV6-1; D possibly corresponds to TRBD1 (5 bases). This CDR3 is 13 amino acids long. Trimming stripped 2 bases from V and 8 bases from J, with 12 bases between. The germline CDR1 and CDR2 sequences are MNHNS and SASEGT. The CDR3 coding sequence is TGTGCCAGCAGTGAATTTCGAGGGGCGGAAGCTTTCTTT. Its protein is CASSEFRGAEAFF.

The V call is TRBV29-1, the J call TRBJ2-3, with 12 bases that match TRBD2. Germline lookup yields CDR1 SQVTM and CDR2 ANQGSEA. V shed 7 bases, J shed 2 bases, and the junction held 10 bases outside the gene matches. The CDR3 has 16 amino acids. CDR3 protein: CSAGGTSGGPTDTQYF. The CDR3 coding sequence is TGCAGCGCTGGCGGCACTAGCGGGGGGCCCACAGATACGCAGTATTTT.

V and J are TRBV5-1 and TRBJ1-1, with D possibly matching TRBD1 (5 bases). Germline V gene lookup returns CDR1 SGHRS and CDR2 YFSETQ. V lost 4 bases and J 8 bases, leaving 12 bases between the germline ends. This CDR3 has 12 residues. CDR3 nucleotides: TGCGCCAGCAGCAACGGGGGTACGGAAGCTTTCTTT. Protein sequence: CASSNGGTEAFF.

The chain has TRBV19 and TRBJ2-7; 7 nucleotides align to TRBD1. Germline V gives CDR1 LNHDA, CDR2 SQIVND (reference sequence). This CDR3 is built from 13 residues. V was clipped by 6 bases and J by 4 bases; unmatched bases: 6. In nucleotides, the CDR3 is TGTGCCAGTAGCCTCGGGACAGAGTACGAGCAGTACTTC. Amino acid sequence: CASSLGTEYEQYF.

The chain couples TRBV18 to TRBJ2-7, with TRBD1 identical over 7 bases. Unmatched junction bases numbered 17, after V lost 1 base and J lost 2 bases. CDR1 is KGHSH, CDR2 LQKENI, per germline. The length of the CDR3 is 19 residues. The CDR3 DNA follows: TGTGCCAGCTCACCACAGTTGATAGTTCGGGACAGAGGGACCTACGAGCAGTACTTC. Translated, it gives CASSPQLIVRDRGTYEQYF.

The CDR3 is CSVEGIRNRDGEQFF. In nucleotides, the CDR3 is TGCAGCGTTGAGGGGATCCGTAATAGGGACGGTGAGCAGTTCTTC. This chain uses TRBV29-1 with TRBJ2-1, with D tentatively TRBD1 or TRBD2 (5 bases each). Germline loops: CDR1 SQVTM, CDR2 ANQGSEA. V was shortened by 3 bases and J by 9 bases, with 21 bases between the two germline ends. This CDR3 is 15 amino acids long.

The chain joins TRBV25-1 to TRBJ2-5; the match to TRBD2 covers 8 bases. After removal of 6 bases from V and 5 bases from J, the junction contained 5 bases not matched to a gene. This CDR3 spans 13 amino acids. Per germline, CDR1 MGHDK and CDR2 SYGVNS. This CDR3 is CASRPGGVETQYF. The CDR3 bases are TGTGCCAGCAGACCGGGGGGGGTGGAGACCCAGTACTTC.

The chain couples TRBV19 to TRBJ2-1, with D unresolved. The CDR3 totals 14 residues. Germline CDR1 and CDR2: LNHDA and SQIVND (reference sequence). The ends were cut back, 3 bases at V and 0 bases at J, with 6 bases in the middle. The CDR3 is CASSIHSSYNEQFF. In nucleotides, the CDR3 is TGTGCCAGTAGTATTCATAGCTCCTACAATGAGCAGTTCTTC.

The genes are TRBV30 and TRBJ1-2; D not resolved. The CDR3 spans 13 residues. Germline assignment: CDR1 GTSNPN and CDR2 SVGIG (reference sequence). V was shortened by 0 bases and J by 4 bases, with 9 bases between the two germline ends. This chain's CDR3 is CAWSVEDIYGYTF. CDR3 coding DNA: TGTGCCTGGAGTGTAGAGGATATCTATGGCTACACCTTC. The full variable domain, in which reference TRBV30 and TRBJ1-2 provide the parts outside the CDR3, is SQTIHQWPATLVQPVGSPLSLECTVEGTSNPNLYWYRQAAGRGLQLLFYSVGIGQISSEVPQNLSASRPQDRQFILSSKKLLLSDSGFYLCAWSVEDIYGYTFGSGTRLTVV.

This chain links TRBV30 with TRBJ1-6; TRBD1 aligns across 8 bases. This CDR3 contains 14 residues. The germline gives CDR1 GTSNPN, CDR2 SVGIG (reference sequence). Trimming took 4 bases from V and 7 from J; bases not matched to a gene: 6. CDR3 region: CAWNRGQGNSPLHF. The CDR3, as DNA: TGTGCCTGGAACCGAGGACAGGGCAATTCACCCCTCCACTTT.

The chain has TRBV28 and TRBJ2-5; D might be TRBD1 (5 bases). CDR1 is MDHEN and CDR2 is SYDVKM in the germline V gene. The CDR3 consists of 15 residues. Between the trimmed V and J ends, which lost 2 bases and 5 bases, there was a span of 15 bases. CDR3 DNA sequence: TGTGCCAGCAGTTTACCCATCGGCAGGGCGGAGACCCAGTACTTC. This sequence encodes CASSLPIGRAETQYF.

Here the CDR3 reads CASSLGPPDEQFF. Written as DNA, the CDR3 is TGTGCCAGCAGCTTAGGCCCTCCCGATGAGCAGTTCTTC. The V gene is TRBV7-2, the J gene TRBJ2-1; no clear D. CDR1 and CDR2 from the germline V gene are SGHTA and FQGNSA. Trimming took off 1 base at V and 8 bases at J, with 9 bases between the two ends. CDR3 length: 13 amino acids. Filled out from reference TRBV7-2 and TRBJ2-1, the complete variable domain reads GAGVSQSPSNKVTEKGKDVELRCDPISGHTALYWYRQSLGQGLEFLIYFQGNSAPDKSGLPSDRFSAERTGGSVSTLTIQRTQQEDSAVYLCASSLGPPDEQFFGPGTRLTVL.